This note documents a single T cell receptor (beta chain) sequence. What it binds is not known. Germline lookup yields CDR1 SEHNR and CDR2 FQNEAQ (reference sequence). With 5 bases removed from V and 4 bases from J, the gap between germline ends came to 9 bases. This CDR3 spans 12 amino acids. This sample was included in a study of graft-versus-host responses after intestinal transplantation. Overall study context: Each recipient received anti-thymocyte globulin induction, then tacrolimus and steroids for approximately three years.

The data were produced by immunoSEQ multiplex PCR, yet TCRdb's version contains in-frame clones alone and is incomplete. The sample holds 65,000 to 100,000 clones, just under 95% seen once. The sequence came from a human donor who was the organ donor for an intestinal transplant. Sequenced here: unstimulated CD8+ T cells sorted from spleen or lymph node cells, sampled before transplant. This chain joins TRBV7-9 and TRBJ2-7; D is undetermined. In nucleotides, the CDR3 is TGTGCCAGCAGCCCGACGGGTTACGAGCAGTACTTC. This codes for CASSPTGYEQYF. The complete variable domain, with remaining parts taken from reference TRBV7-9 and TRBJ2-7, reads DTGVSQNPRHKITKRGQNVTFRCDPISEHNRLYWYRQTLGQGPEFLTYFQNEAQLEKSRLLSDRFSAERPKGSFSTLEIQRTEQGDSAMYLCASSPTGYEQYFGPGTRLTVT.